The 20 T cell receptor beta chains below all came from one sample that was sequenced in a study of T-cell reconstitution after alpha-beta-depleted transplantation in children. For TCRbeta, the library was prepared with unique molecular identifiers. TCRdb reprocessed the PCR reads via MiXCR and lists one record per CDR3 protein. Of about 230,000 distinct CDR3 sequences listed, about 8.8% are singletons. The sample consisted of PBMCs from the stem cell graft donor, taken from the stem cell graft. These receptors were taken from a human donor who donated a stem cell graft to a child with SCID.

In its sample, this clonotype was seen many times. The genes are TRBV29-1 and TRBJ1-1, with 9 bases matching TRBD1. The CDR3 is made up of 13 amino acids. After removal of 6 bases from V and 7 bases from J, the junction contained 9 bases not matched to a gene. Germline V gene data show CDR1 as SQVTM and CDR2 as ANQGSEA. The CDR3: CSVPTGGRGEAFF. In DNA form, the CDR3 reads TGCAGCGTCCCGACAGGGGGACGAGGTGAAGCTTTCTTT.

This clonotype has ten or more counts. CDR3 in DNA: TGTGCCAGTGGACAGGGATCTGGTCCGGATGGCTACACCTTC. Its translation is CASGQGSGPDGYTF. This chain connects TRBV6-2 or TRBV6-3 to TRBJ1-2; TRBD1 aligns across 8 bases. The germline V gene encodes CDR1 MNHEY and CDR2 SVGEGT. This CDR3 contains 14 residues. V was pared by 9 bases and J by 6 bases, with 12 bases of the junction left unmatched.

This clonotype was seen ten or more times. The chain carries TRBV20-1 and TRBJ2-7; no clear D gene. CDR3 length: 13 residues. The V end was cut by 0 bases, the J end by 0 bases, with 6 bases between. CDR1 and CDR2 from the germline V gene are DFQATT and SNEGSKA (reference sequence). CDR3 in amino acids: CSARELSSYEQYF. The DNA for the CDR3 is TGCAGTGCTAGAGAACTTAGCTCCTACGAGCAGTACTTC.

This clonotype has at least ten counts. The chain couples TRBV7-9 to TRBJ2-7; D remains ambiguous. V lost 6 bases to trimming and J lost 2 bases, with 11 bases between them. CDR1 is SEHNR, CDR2 FQNEAQ, per germline (reference sequence). The CDR3 extends over 13 amino acids. CDR3 residues: CASSHVDPYEQYF. The CDR3 nucleotides are TGTGCCAGCAGTCACGTGGATCCCTACGAGCAGTACTTC.

This clonotype was seen more than once but under ten times. This rearrangement joins TRBV6-5 to TRBJ1-6; D is unclear. Germline-derived CDR1 and CDR2 are MNHEY and SVGAGI. The V gene lost 0 bases and the J gene lost 5 bases, with 11 bases spanning the gap. The CDR3 is 16 amino acids. CDR3 residues: CASSYSEFPNNSPLHF. CDR3 nucleotide sequence: TGTGCCAGCAGTTACTCGGAGTTTCCAAATAATTCACCCCTCCACTTT.

This clonotype was counted ten times or more. J is TRBJ2-1 and V is TRBV4-1; 11 nucleotides line up with TRBD2. With V trimmed by 0 bases and J by 8 bases, 12 bases remained unmatched. Germline assignment: CDR1 MGHRA and CDR2 YSYEKL. The length of the CDR3 is 18 residues. The CDR3 DNA reads as TGCGCCAGCAGCCAAGATCTCTTAGCGGGGGGGCCCGGCTATGAGCAGTTCTTC. It specifies CASSQDLLAGGPGYEQFF.

This clonotype showed up many times. The chain uses TRBV20-1 and TRBJ1-4; D remains ambiguous. Trimming took 4 bases from V and 0 from J, leaving 12 bases between them. Looked up from germline, CDR1 is DFQATT and CDR2 is SNEGSKA (reference sequence). This CDR3 is built from 15 residues. The chain's CDR3 is CSATPLPATNEKLFF. The CDR3 DNA follows: TGCAGTGCTACTCCCTTGCCTGCAACTAATGAAAAACTGTTTTTT.

This clonotype was counted many times. This chain uses TRBV6-2 or TRBV6-3 with TRBJ2-1; 9 bases line up with TRBD1. The CDR3 has 16 residues. Trimming took 0 bases from V and 6 from J; bases not matched to a gene: 6. CDR1 is MNHEY, CDR2 SVGEGT, per germline. As DNA, the CDR3 is TGTGCCAGCAGTTACTCCGGGACAGGGTATCTCAATGAGCAGTTCTTC. Translating it yields CASSYSGTGYLNEQFF.

V usage is TRBV20-1 and J usage is TRBJ1-5; possible D gene TRBD1, 6 bases. The CDR3 sequence is 18 residues long. V lost 0 bases to trimming and J lost 4 bases, with 22 bases between them. In germline, CDR1 is DFQATT, CDR2 SNEGSKA (reference sequence). Here the CDR3 reads CSARDTTWRGVNNQPQHF. As DNA, the CDR3 is TGCAGTGCTAGAGATACAACGTGGAGGGGGGTGAATAATCAGCCCCAGCATTTT.

This clonotype was recorded many times. The genes are TRBV10-3 and TRBJ1-1; 10 bases are shared with TRBD1. The CDR3 is made up of 15 amino acids. V dropped 6 bases and J dropped 2; count of bases not matched to a gene: 6. Germline V gives CDR1 ENHRY, CDR2 SYGVKD. The chain's CDR3 is CAIRSGTGENTEAFF. CDR3 sequence (DNA): TGTGCCATCAGGTCCGGGACAGGGGAAAACACTGAAGCTTTCTTT.

This clonotype was picked up many times. The chain links TRBV7-2 to TRBJ2-3; 7 bases match TRBD1. This CDR3 comprises 16 residues. Germline CDR1 reads SGHTA; CDR2 reads FQGNSA. The J segment lost 3 bases and the V segment lost 1 base, leaving 7 bases of the junction unmatched. The CDR3 sequence: CASSLDYRGLTDTQYF. The CDR3 DNA sequence: TGTGCCAGCAGCTTAGATTACAGGGGTCTGACAGATACGCAGTATTTT.

The chain uses TRBV5-6 and TRBJ2-7; 10 positions agree with TRBD2. This CDR3 contains 16 residues. The germline V gene encodes CDR1 SGHDT and CDR2 YYEEEE. The V and J ends lost 4 bases and 0 bases, in that order; junction bases with no gene match: 7. CDR3 nucleotides: TGTGCCAGCAGCCCCGGACTAGCGGATCCCTCCTACGAGCAGTACTTC. Translated, it gives CASSPGLADPSYEQYF.

This clonotype was counted at least ten times. The CDR3 reads CSAKRAATGNTIYF. CDR3 nucleotide sequence: TGCAGTGCTAAGAGGGCGGCCACTGGAAACACCATATATTTT. The V call is TRBV20-1, the J call TRBJ1-3; no definite D call. The length of the CDR3 is 14 residues. V was clipped by 4 bases and J by 2 bases, with 12 bases between them. Germline CDR1 DFQATT, CDR2 SNEGSKA (reference sequence).

This clonotype appeared a single time. The chain recombines TRBV19 with TRBJ1-2; no definite D call. The CDR3 has 14 amino acids. Germline lookup yields CDR1 LNHDA and CDR2 SQIVND (reference sequence). V lost 7 bases, J lost 2 bases, and 14 bases lay in between. CDR3 DNA sequence: TGTGCCAGTAAGTCGGCCGCCGGGAACTATGGCTACACCTTC. Its protein product is CASKSAAGNYGYTF.

In its sample, this clonotype was seen many times. This rearrangement joins TRBV11-2 to TRBJ1-2, with D tentatively TRBD1 (5 bases). Trimming took 5 bases from V and 1 from J, leaving 14 bases between them. CDR1 is SGHAT, CDR2 FQNNGV, per germline. This CDR3 spans 15 amino acids. In nucleotides, the CDR3 is TGTGCCAGCAGCCCATTGCGGGGGGGTAACTATGGCTACACCTTC. As protein: CASSPLRGGNYGYTF. Supplemented by reference TRBV11-2 and TRBJ1-2, the full variable domain reads EAGVAQSPRYKIIEKRQSVAFWCNPISGHATLYWYQQILGQGPKLLIQFQNNGVVDDSQLPKDRFSAERLKGVDSTLKIQPAKLEDSAVYLCASSPLRGGNYGYTFGSGTRLTVV.

This clonotype was counted many times. V and J are TRBV5-1 and TRBJ2-1; 7 bases align to TRBD2. This CDR3 has 16 residues. Per the germline V gene, CDR1 is SGHRS and CDR2 is YFSETQ. The trim removed 4 bases at V and 8 bases at J, leaving 15 bases unmatched. This CDR3 is CASSLSGALASDEQFF. Here the CDR3 DNA reads TGCGCCAGCAGCCTAAGCGGGGCCCTTGCGTCGGATGAGCAGTTCTTC.

This clonotype was seen a handful of times. V is TRBV15 and J is TRBJ1-4, with D possibly matching TRBD1 (5 bases). Trimming took off 5 bases at V and 6 bases at J, with 19 bases between the two ends. This CDR3 comprises 16 residues. Germline CDR1 reads LNHNV; CDR2 reads YYDKDF (reference sequence). The CDR3: CATSPMGPWVDEKLFF. In nucleotides, the CDR3 is TGTGCCACCAGCCCGATGGGGCCGTGGGTAGATGAAAAACTGTTTTTT.

This clonotype appeared many times. V gene TRBV9 combines with J gene TRBJ1-2; perhaps TRBD1 as D (6 bases). The V gene lost 6 bases and the J gene lost 8 bases, with 20 bases spanning the gap. CDR1 and CDR2 (germline): SGDLS, YYNGEE. The CDR3 length is 14 residues. CDR3 sequence (DNA): TGTGCCAGCACCCCCCGAAATACAGGGTACGGCTACACCTTC. Amino acids: CASTPRNTGYGYTF. Using reference TRBV9 and TRBJ1-2 for the parts outside the CDR3, the full variable domain is DSGVTQTPKHLITATGQRVTLRCSPRSGDLSVYWYQQSLDQGLQFLIQYYNGEERAKGNILERFSAQQFPDLHSELNLSSLELGDSALYFCASTPRNTGYGYTFGSGTRLTVV.

V gene TRBV12-3 or TRBV12-4 combines with J gene TRBJ1-2, with a possible D match to TRBD1 (5 bases). Trimming left V 8 bases short and J 8 bases short, with 18 bases between. The CDR3 is 13 amino acids. In DNA form, the CDR3 reads TGTGCCAGCCGCGTGGGACGGGCCGGCGGCTACACCTTC. Protein sequence: CASRVGRAGGYTF.

Many counts were recorded for this clonotype. This sequence joins TRBV20-1 and TRBJ2-7; 9 bases are a match to TRBD2. The germline V gene encodes CDR1 DFQATT and CDR2 SNEGSKA (reference sequence). CDR3 length equals 15 residues. V lost 4 bases and J lost 0; bases outside the gene matches: 7. The CDR3 reads CSATRLAESSYEQYF. DNA for the CDR3: TGCAGTGCTACCAGACTAGCGGAGAGCTCCTACGAGCAGTACTTC.